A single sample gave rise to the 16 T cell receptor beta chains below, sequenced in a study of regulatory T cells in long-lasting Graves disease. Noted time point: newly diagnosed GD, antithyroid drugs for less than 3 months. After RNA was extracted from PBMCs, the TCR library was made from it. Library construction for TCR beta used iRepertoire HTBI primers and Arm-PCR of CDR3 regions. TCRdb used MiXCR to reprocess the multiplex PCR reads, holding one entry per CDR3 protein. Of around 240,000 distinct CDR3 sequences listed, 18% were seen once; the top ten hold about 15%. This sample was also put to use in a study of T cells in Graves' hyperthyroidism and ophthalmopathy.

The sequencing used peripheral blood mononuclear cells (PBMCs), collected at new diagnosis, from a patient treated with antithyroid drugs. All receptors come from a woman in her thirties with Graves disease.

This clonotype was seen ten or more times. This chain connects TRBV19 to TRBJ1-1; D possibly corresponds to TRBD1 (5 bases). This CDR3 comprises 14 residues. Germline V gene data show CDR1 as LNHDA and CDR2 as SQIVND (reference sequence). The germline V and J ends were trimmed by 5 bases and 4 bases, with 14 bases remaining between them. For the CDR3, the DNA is TGTGCCAGTAGTCGGGGCCTGGTGGGCACTGAAGCTTTCTTT. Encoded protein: CASSRGLVGTEAFF.

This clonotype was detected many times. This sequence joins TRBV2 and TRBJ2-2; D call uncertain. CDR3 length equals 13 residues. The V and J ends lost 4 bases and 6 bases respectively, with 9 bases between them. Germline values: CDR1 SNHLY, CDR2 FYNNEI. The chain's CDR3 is CASSGDFPGELFF. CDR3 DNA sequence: TGTGCCAGCAGTGGCGATTTCCCCGGGGAGCTGTTTTTT. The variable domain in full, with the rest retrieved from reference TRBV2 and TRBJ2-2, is EPEVTQTPSHQVTQMGQEVILRCVPISNHLYFYWYRQILGQKVEFLVSFYNNEISEKSEIFDDQFSVERPDGSNFTLKIRSTKLEDSAMYFCASSGDFPGELFFGEGSRLTVL.

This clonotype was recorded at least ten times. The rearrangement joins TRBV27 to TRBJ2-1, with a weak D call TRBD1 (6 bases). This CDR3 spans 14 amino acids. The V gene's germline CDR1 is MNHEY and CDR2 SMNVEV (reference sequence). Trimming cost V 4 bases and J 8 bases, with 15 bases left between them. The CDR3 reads CASSSGQSLDEQFF. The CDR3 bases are TGTGCCAGCAGTTCCGGACAGTCGTTGGATGAGCAGTTCTTC.

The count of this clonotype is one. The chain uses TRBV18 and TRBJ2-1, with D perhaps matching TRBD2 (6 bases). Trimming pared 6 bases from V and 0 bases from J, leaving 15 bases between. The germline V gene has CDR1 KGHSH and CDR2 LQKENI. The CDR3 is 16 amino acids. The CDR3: CASSRQAGSSYNEQFF. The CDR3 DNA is TGTGCCAGCTCCCGCCAGGCGGGAAGCTCCTACAATGAGCAGTTCTTC.

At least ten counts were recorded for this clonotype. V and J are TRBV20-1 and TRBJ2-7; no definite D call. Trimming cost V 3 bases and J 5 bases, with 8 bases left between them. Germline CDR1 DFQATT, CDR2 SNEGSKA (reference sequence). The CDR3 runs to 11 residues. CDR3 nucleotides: TGCAGTGCTAGTGGTGGGGACGAGCAGTACTTC. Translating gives CSASGGDEQYF.

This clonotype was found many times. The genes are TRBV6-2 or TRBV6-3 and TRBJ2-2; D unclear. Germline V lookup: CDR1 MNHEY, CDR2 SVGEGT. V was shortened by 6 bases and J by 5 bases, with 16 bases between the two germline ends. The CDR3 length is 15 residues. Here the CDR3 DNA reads TGTGCCAGCAGACGTGCGACCGGGCGTACCGGGGAGCTGTTTTTT. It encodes CASRRATGRTGELFF.

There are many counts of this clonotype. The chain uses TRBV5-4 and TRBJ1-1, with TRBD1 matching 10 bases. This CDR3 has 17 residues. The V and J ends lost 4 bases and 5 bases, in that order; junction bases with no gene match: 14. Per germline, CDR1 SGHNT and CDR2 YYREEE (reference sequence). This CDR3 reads CASSGDRGTLVRTEAFF. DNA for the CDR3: TGTGCCAGCAGCGGGGACAGGGGCACTTTGGTGAGGACTGAAGCTTTCTTT.

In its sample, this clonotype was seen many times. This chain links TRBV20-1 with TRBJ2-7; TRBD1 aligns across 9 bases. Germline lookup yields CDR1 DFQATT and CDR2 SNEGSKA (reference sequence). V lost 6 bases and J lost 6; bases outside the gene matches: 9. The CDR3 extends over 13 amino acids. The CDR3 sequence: CSAQSGTGLEQYF. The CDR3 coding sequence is TGCAGTGCGCAGTCCGGGACAGGGCTCGAGCAGTACTTC.

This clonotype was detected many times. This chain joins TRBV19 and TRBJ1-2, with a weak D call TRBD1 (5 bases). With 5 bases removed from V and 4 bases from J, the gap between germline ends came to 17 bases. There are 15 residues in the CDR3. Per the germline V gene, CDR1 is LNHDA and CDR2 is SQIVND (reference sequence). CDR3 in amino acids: CASSPPGPTGYGYTF. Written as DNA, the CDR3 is TGTGCCAGTAGTCCCCCGGGACCGACGGGCTATGGCTACACCTTC.

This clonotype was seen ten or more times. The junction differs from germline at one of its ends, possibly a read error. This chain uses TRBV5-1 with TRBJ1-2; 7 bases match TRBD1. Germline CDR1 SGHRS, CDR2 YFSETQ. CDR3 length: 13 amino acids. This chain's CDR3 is CASSGGTVYGYTF. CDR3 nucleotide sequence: TGTGCCAGCAGCGGCGGGACAGTCTATGGCTACACCTTC. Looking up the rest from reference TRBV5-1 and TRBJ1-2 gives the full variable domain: KAGVTQTPRYLIKTRGQQVTLSCSPISGHRSVSWYQQTPGQGLQFLFEYFSETQRNKGNFPGRFSGRQFSNSRSEMNVSTLELGDSALYLCASSGGTVYGYTFGSGTRLTVV.

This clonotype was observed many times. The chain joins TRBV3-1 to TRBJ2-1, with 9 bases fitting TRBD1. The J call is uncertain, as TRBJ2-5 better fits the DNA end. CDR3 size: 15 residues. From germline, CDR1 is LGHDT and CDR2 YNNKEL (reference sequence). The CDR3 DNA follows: TGTGCCAGCAGCCCCCCCGGGACAGGGATGAAGACCCAGTACTTC. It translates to CASSPPGTGMKTQYF.

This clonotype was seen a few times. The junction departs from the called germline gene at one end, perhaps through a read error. Written as DNA, the CDR3 is TGTGCCGGCAGTGGTAGGCGGACTAGCACAGATACGCAGTATTTT. It codes for CAGSGRRTSTDTQYF. The chain employs TRBV2 and TRBJ2-3, with D maybe TRBD2 (5 bases). CDR1 and CDR2 (germline): SNHLY, FYNNEI. The CDR3 contains 15 residues.

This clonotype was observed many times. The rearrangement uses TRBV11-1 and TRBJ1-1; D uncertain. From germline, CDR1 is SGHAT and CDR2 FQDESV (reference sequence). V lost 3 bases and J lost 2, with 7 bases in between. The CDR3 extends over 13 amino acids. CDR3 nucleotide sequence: TGTGCCAGCAGCTTCCCAGTAAACACTGAAGCTTTCTTT. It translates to CASSFPVNTEAFF.

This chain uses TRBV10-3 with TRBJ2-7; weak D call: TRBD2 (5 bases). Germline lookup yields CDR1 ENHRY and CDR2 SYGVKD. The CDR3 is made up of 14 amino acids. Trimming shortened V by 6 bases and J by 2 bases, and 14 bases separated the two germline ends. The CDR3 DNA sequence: TGTGCCATCAGAGCGACGGAGGTTACCTACGAGCAGTACTTC. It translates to CAIRATEVTYEQYF.

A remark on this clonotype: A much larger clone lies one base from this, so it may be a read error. This CDR3 reads CASSDPGLATRSYTF. The DNA for the CDR3 is TGTGCCAGCAGTGACCCGGGATTGGCCACCCGGAGCTACACCTTC. The J gene is TRBJ1-2, the V gene TRBV6-1; the D is unclear. Germline V gives CDR1 MNHNS, CDR2 SASEGT. Trimming shortened V by 3 bases and J by 9 bases, and 20 bases separated the two germline ends. The CDR3 has 15 residues.

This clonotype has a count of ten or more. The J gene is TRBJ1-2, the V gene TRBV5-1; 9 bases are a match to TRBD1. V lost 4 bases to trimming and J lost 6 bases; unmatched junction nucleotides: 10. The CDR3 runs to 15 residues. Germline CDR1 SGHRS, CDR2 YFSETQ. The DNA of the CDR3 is TGCGCCAGCAGCCAGCCGGGACAGGGAACGAATGGCTACACCTTC. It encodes CASSQPGQGTNGYTF.